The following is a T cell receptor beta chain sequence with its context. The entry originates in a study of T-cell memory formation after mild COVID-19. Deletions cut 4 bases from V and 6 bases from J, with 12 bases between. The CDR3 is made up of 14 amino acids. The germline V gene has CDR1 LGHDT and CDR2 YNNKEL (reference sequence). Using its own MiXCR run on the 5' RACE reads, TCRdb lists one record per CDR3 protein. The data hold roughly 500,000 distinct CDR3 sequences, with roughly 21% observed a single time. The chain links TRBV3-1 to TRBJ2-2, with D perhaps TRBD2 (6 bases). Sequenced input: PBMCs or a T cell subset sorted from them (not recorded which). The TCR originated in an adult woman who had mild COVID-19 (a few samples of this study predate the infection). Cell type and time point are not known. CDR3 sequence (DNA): TGTGCCAGCAGCCGACGGGGGAGATCCGGGGAGCTGTTTTTT. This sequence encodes CASSRRGRSGELFF.